This T cell receptor (beta chain) was documented in a study of long-term antiretroviral therapy in people with HIV. General study results and limits: Clonal expansions arising prior to ART prevailed in the repertoire at every time point. With ART, diversity went up but was still lower than in transplant donor controls. On ART adherence, viral resistance or therapy changes, no data were available. HIV repertoires spanned tighter CDR3 length ranges than controls did.

The assay, immunoSEQ v3.0, was run at survey level. Profiling relied on immunoSEQ multiplex PCR, and the TCRdb table lists in-frame clones only, not all of them. The table shows some 15,000 clones, with around 80% occurring only once. The V gene lost 1 base and the J gene lost 4 bases, with 16 bases spanning the gap. This CDR3 contains 16 residues. The V gene's germline CDR1 is SGHNT and CDR2 YYREEE (reference sequence). Comment on this clone: Its antigen is undetermined.

This chain uses TRBV5-4 with TRBJ2-3; D may correspond to TRBD1 or TRBD2 (6 bases each). This receptor was obtained from a young man with HIV. The sequencing used unsorted PBMCs, collected 0.1 years after starting antiretroviral therapy. This CDR3 is CASSLKSGGWADTQYF. The CDR3 DNA sequence: TGTGCCAGCAGCTTGAAATCCGGGGGCTGGGCAGATACGCAGTATTTT.